This TCR beta chain was recovered during a study of early T cells in non-severe SARS-CoV-2 infection. On the study more broadly: Whole-blood bulk RNA, unsorted, was sequenced, and chains were unpaired. Study observations and caveats: Matching with VDJdb favored anti-spike CD8 responses (missing private and CD4 specificities).

The library protocol tagged individual cDNA molecules with unique molecular identifiers. TCRdb reanalysed the 5' RACE reads using MiXCR and keeps one entry per CDR3 protein. The data hold approximately 50,000 distinct CDR3 sequences, with 9.3% observed a single time. This clonotype occurred a few times. Antigen specificity is unknown. The CDR3 covers 16 residues. CDR1 is KGHSH, CDR2 LQKENI, per germline. V was pared by 3 bases and J by 1 base, with 13 bases between. Sequencing used whole blood. The sequence derives from an adult who was a healthcare worker with PCR-confirmed SARS-CoV-2 infection or an uninfected control (not recorded which). The chain uses TRBV18 and TRBJ2-1; D is unclear. This CDR3 reads CASSPLPRRSYNEQFF. CDR3 in DNA: TGTGCCAGCTCACCCCTGCCGCGGAGATCCTACAATGAGCAGTTCTTC.